This T cell receptor (beta chain) was sequenced in a study of blood T cell repertoires in COVID-19. Study in general: Whether acute or convalescent, the COVID-19 samples came from the United States, Italy and Spain.

This CDR3 has 15 residues. The germline gives CDR1 SGHVS, CDR2 FQNEAQ. J lost 7 bases, V lost 3 bases, and 7 bases had no gene match. As handled by the study authors: The authors estimated nucleated cell counts from reference gene primer amplification. Some clones are missing from TCRdb's copy, which holds only in-frame ones; the method was immunoSEQ multiplex PCR. D and trimming come from the DNA, and the V and J calls and clone size come from that table. The profile shows 95,000 to 110,000 clones, about 90% of them singletons. V usage is TRBV7-8 and J usage is TRBJ1-4, with 8 bases matching TRBD1. The receptor was derived from a human donor in a cohort sampled during active COVID-19. Sequenced: peripheral blood. The CDR3 is CASSFSDRVGEKLFF. CDR3 nucleotides: TGTGCCAGCAGCTTTTCGGACAGGGTCGGTGAAAAACTGTTTTTT.